The rows below give T cell receptor beta chains drawn from one sample of a study of T cells after yellow fever vaccination. TCRdb re-called the 5' RACE reads through MiXCR, storing one row per CDR3 protein. The table has under 700,000 distinct CDR3 sequences, roughly a sixth seen once. The specimen was PBMCs, collected 5 to 6 days after the first yellow fever vaccination. The receptors here all came from a man aged 18 to 35 who received the YFV17D yellow fever vaccine. Both conserved end residues are trimmed from each CDR3. The D gene is left open where the match is weak.

v_call | d_call | cdr3_aa
TRBV12-3/TRBV12-4 | - | ASSFFPSTDTQY
TRBV4-3 | - | ASSQEHPRGRTGELF
TRBV10-3 | TRBD2 | ATTTSGGPDTQY
TRBV5-1 | - | ASSLAVGRGEAF
TRBV5-8 | TRBD1 | ASSIMGTVTTNEKLF
TRBV9 | - | ASRAKEGTEAF
TRBV4-1 | - | ASSQGLGPKDQPQH
TRBV11-2 | TRBD2 | ASSLELAGVSYNEQF
TRBV10-2 | - | ASSETGNYGYT
TRBV6-7 | TRBD2 | ASRQGLAVGTQY
TRBV5-4 | - | ASSLGGGRSDGYT
TRBV7-8 | TRBD2 | AAGGSGGNIQY
TRBV24-1 | TRBD1 | ATSYGQGAADTQY
TRBV6-6 | - | ASSQGRREKLF
TRBV7-9 | - | ASSLRTYTGELF
TRBV9 | - | ASSVESGRYGYT
TRBV6-4 | TRBD1 | ASSDSAGGSSPLH
TRBV4-1 | TRBD2 | ASSQGGAGGIYGQF
TRBV5-1 | TRBD2 | ASSLLTAGSVGNEQF
TRBV6-5 | - | ASSYSPSITDTQY
TRBV7-8 | - | ASSHSTGATGTQY
TRBV15 | TRBD1 | ATSRDRTGAYEQY
TRBV4-2 | - | ASSQEGILSSYNSPLH
TRBV24-1 | - | ATSDTFYAGSTGELF
TRBV12-3/TRBV12-4 | - | ASGKPWGDTQY
TRBV12-3/TRBV12-4 | - | ASSPPRRLNTEAF
TRBV20-1 | TRBD2 | SAPRRGAGTDTQY
TRBV12-3/TRBV12-4 | - | ASSFRSGSTDENIQY
TRBV6-1 | - | ASSAGAGAGSNQPQH
TRBV6-1 | TRBD2 | ASSDRSGGAVWETQY
TRBV7-2 | TRBD1 | ASRYLGTGNGNEQF
TRBV12-3/TRBV12-4 | TRBD1 | ASSFLGTGNSYEQY
TRBV9 | TRBD1 | ASSAKGALYQETQY
TRBV6-5 | - | ASSYSAGGADGELF
TRBV4-3 | TRBD1 | ASSQRTGGGLDEKLF
TRBV7-2 | TRBD2 | ASSPQGRSGGRTQY
TRBV9 | - | ASSPNPNRNGNTIY
TRBV6-5 | TRBD2 | ASRGTGTKNEQF
TRBV4-3 | TRBD1 | ASSQYRGREQF
TRBV24-1 | - | ATSDYGGEPQH
TRBV23-1 | - | ASSHPPFYEQY
TRBV18 | - | ASSSDMNTEAF
TRBV5-1 | - | ASSLGQNSYNEQF
TRBV24-1 | - | ATSDLSNRETQY
TRBV7-9 | TRBD2 | ASSLAGLTGELF